A selection of T cell receptor beta chains follows, all from one sample in a study of blood T cell repertoires in COVID-19. The method was immunoSEQ multiplex PCR; TCRdb's version includes in-frame clones alone and lacks a portion of them. The sample holds 200,000 to 250,000 clones, roughly 89% seen once. The sequencing sample was made of PBMCs or T cells enriched from blood (not recorded which). Every receptor here comes from a man aged 30-40 years who had been exposed to COVID-19. Each CDR3 is given with its conserved first and last residue. D genes are given only for firm matches. Rows may omit the clone size; those that give it use once, few, many or a size class.

size	V	length	J	D	CDR3	DNA
-	TRBV5-3	12	TRBJ2-7	-	CARSGTRYEQYF	TGTGCCAGAAGCGGGACTCGCTACGAGCAGTACTTC
-	TRBV5-6	16	TRBJ2-2	-	CASSLIAALGTGELFF	TGTGCCAGCAGCTTAATAGCGGCTCTGGGCACCGGGGAGCTGTTTTTT
-	TRBV7-9	15	TRBJ2-5	-	CASSSTGHTQETQYF	TGTGCCAGCAGCTCCACGGGACACACACAAGAGACCCAGTACTTC
-	TRBV4-1	16	TRBJ1-6	-	CASSQVSDSPRSPLHF	TGCGCCAGCAGCCAAGTCTCGGACAGCCCACGGTCACCCCTCCACTTT
once	TRBV5-1	17	TRBJ2-3	TRBD2	CASTSLPHGGALDTQYF	TGCGCCAGCACCTCACTTCCCCACGGGGGGGCCTTAGATACGCAGTATTTT
-	TRBV19	11	TRBJ2-7	-	CASGQKYEQYF	TGTGCCAGTGGTCAGAAATACGAGCAGTACTTC
-	TRBV18	18	TRBJ2-6	TRBD2	CASSPELAGGPGANVLTF	TGTGCCAGCTCACCAGAACTAGCGGGGGGACCCGGGGCCAACGTCCTGACTTTC
-	TRBV5-1	15	TRBJ1-5	-	CASSLEGAGNQPQHF	TGCGCCAGCAGCTTGGAAGGGGCTGGAAATCAGCCCCAGCATTTT
few	TRBV6-5	13	TRBJ2-7	-	CATLSQLTYEQYF	TGTGCCACCCTATCACAGCTTACCTACGAGCAGTACTTC
-	TRBV19	16	TRBJ2-1	TRBD2	CASSSHSGSSYNEQFF	TGTGCCAGTAGTTCCCATAGCGGGAGCTCCTACAATGAGCAGTTCTTC
-	TRBV5-1	15	TRBJ1-6	TRBD1	CASSLSGTGRSPLHF	TGCGCCAGCAGCTTGTCTGGGACAGGGAGGTCACCCCTCCACTTT
-	TRBV6-2/TRBV6-3	15	TRBJ2-1	TRBD2	CASSRTSGVANEQFF	TGTGCCAGCAGCCGAACTAGCGGGGTAGCCAATGAGCAGTTCTTC
-	TRBV27	14	TRBJ1-2	-	CASRVSGSNYGYTF	TGTGCCAGCAGGGTCTCAGGGTCTAACTATGGCTACACCTTC
-	TRBV5-5	16	TRBJ2-3	TRBD2	CASSLAPAGGLDTQYF	TGTGCCAGCAGCTTAGCTCCAGCGGGGGGGCTAGATACGCAGTATTTT
-	TRBV15	13	TRBJ2-1	-	CATSRYELDEQFF	TGTGCCACCAGCCGGTATGAGTTGGATGAGCAGTTCTTC
-	TRBV4-3	17	TRBJ2-2	-	CASSQVTSLYNTGELFF	TGCGCCAGCAGCCAAGTAACGAGTCTCTACAACACCGGGGAGCTGTTTTTT
-	TRBV4-1	15	TRBJ1-1	TRBD1	CASSQGRLTGTEAFF	TGCGCCAGCAGCCAAGGCCGATTGACAGGGACTGAAGCTTTCTTT
-	TRBV6-5	16	TRBJ2-1	-	CASSFPGLRGTSEQFF	TGTGCCAGCAGTTTCCCCGGACTCCGGGGAACAAGTGAGCAGTTCTTC
-	TRBV4-3	15	TRBJ1-3	TRBD1	CASSKQGGYSNTIYF	TGCGCCAGCAGCAAACAGGGGGGATACTCGAACACCATATATTTT
-	TRBV6-5	15	TRBJ1-2	-	CASSPRPPPGGGYTF	TGTGCCAGCAGCCCACGGCCGCCACCGGGGGGGGGCTACACCTTC
-	TRBV6-4	17	TRBJ1-1	TRBD1	CASSDDGTGGAGHKAFF	TGTGCCAGCAGTGACGACGGGACAGGGGGCGCCGGACACAAAGCTTTCTTT
-	TRBV2	13	TRBJ2-1	-	CASTRTAYNEQFF	TGTGCCAGCACCAGGACAGCCTACAATGAGCAGTTCTTC
-	TRBV30	12	TRBJ2-7	-	CAWSSRSTEQYF	TGTGCCTGGTCAAGCCGATCAACCGAGCAGTACTTC
-	TRBV6-2/TRBV6-3	11	TRBJ1-5	-	CASSYTGIEYF	TGTGCCAGCAGTTACACGGGAATCGAGTATTTT
-	TRBV18	14	TRBJ2-1	TRBD2	CASRTSGGANEQFF	TGTGCCAGCCGGACTAGCGGGGGCGCAAATGAGCAGTTCTTC
-	TRBV5-5	15	TRBJ2-3	TRBD1	CASSPPGQATDTQYF	TGTGCCAGCAGCCCCCCGGGACAGGCGACAGATACGCAGTATTTT
-	TRBV3-1/TRBV3-2	16	TRBJ2-3	-	CASSQDILEGTDTQYF	TGTGCCAGCAGCCAAGATATACTAGAAGGCACAGATACGCAGTATTTT
-	TRBV7-9	15	TRBJ1-1	-	CASSFFDIQNTEAFF	TGTGCCAGCAGCTTTTTCGACATTCAGAACACTGAAGCTTTCTTT
-	TRBV12-5	14	TRBJ2-3	-	CASGFGRGTDTQYF	TGTGCTAGTGGTTTCGGCAGGGGAACAGATACGCAGTATTTT
-	TRBV7-9	13	TRBJ2-1	-	CASSLVPRSEQFF	TGTGCCAGCAGCTTAGTTCCTAGAAGTGAGCAGTTCTTC
-	TRBV5-6	16	TRBJ1-6	TRBD1	CASSLGTGSYNSPLHF	TGTGCCAGCAGCTTGGGGACAGGCTCCTATAATTCACCCCTCCACTTT
-	TRBV3-1/TRBV3-2	14	TRBJ2-7	TRBD1	CASSPRTGAVEQYF	TGTGCCAGCAGCCCCCGGACAGGGGCTGTCGAGCAGTACTTC
-	TRBV11-2	13	TRBJ2-1	-	CASDNAVGYEQFF	TGTGCCAGCGACAATGCTGTTGGGTATGAGCAGTTCTTC
-	TRBV27	15	TRBJ1-4	-	CASSFYGGTNEKLFF	TGTGCCAGCAGTTTTTACGGGGGGACTAATGAAAAACTGTTTTTT
-	TRBV19	15	TRBJ1-6	-	CASSIVAAGNSPLHF	TGTGCCAGTAGTATTGTCGCGGCCGGAAATTCACCCCTCCACTTT
-	TRBV4-1	16	TRBJ1-5	TRBD1	CASSPQPQGASQPQHF	TGCGCCAGCAGCCCCCAACCACAGGGGGCGAGTCAGCCCCAGCATTTT
-	TRBV2	13	TRBJ2-2	-	CASRGKDTGELFF	TGTGCCAGCAGGGGCAAAGACACCGGGGAGCTGTTTTTT
-	TRBV9	15	TRBJ2-3	TRBD2	CASGGTSGSLRAQYF	TGTGCCAGCGGCGGGACTAGCGGGAGCCTGAGGGCGCAGTATTTT
-	TRBV5-6	13	TRBJ2-3	-	CASSLPSTDTQYF	TGTGCCAGCAGCTTGCCTAGCACAGATACGCAGTATTTT